The 15 T cell receptor beta chains given below trace back to one sample, sequenced in a study of Graves' ophthalmopathy and Graves' hyperthyroidism (dated by TCRdb to 2016 to 2019). The reads were generated on an Illumina HiSeq 2000. For repertoire sequencing, TCR beta CDR3 regions were amplified from RNA transcripts. A first-round RT-PCR used HTBI primers with the Qiagen OneStep RT-PCR kit, followed by a second-round multiplex PCR, size selection and purification. In TCRdb, the public reads were trimmed at Q25 with fastp and aligned with MiXCR, with productive beta chains retained. Duplicate CDR3 protein sequences are folded into a single record with the most common DNA and genes. The table for this sample lists fewer than 650,000 distinct CDR3 sequences; approximately 22% of them were counted only once. The ten most abundant clones make up more than 5.5% of the sample. The sample was peripheral blood. Every receptor here comes from a woman aged 18-35 years with stable Graves' hyperthyroidism. Some clones in this sample may be carry-over from other donors' samples. Donor details come from another sample of the same person, matched by shared clones.

The chain is built from TRBV12-3 or TRBV12-4 and TRBJ2-7; 8 bases agree with TRBD1. Trimming cost V 5 bases and J 3 bases; bases outside gene matches: 9. The CDR3 sequence is 15 residues long. Written as DNA, the CDR3 is TGTGCCAGCAGTCCACGACAGGGGCTGGGCTACGAGCAGTACTTC. Translating it yields CASSPRQGLGYEQYF.

The rearrangement uses TRBV7-3 and TRBJ2-7; weak D call: TRBD2 (6 bases). The V gene lost 6 bases and the J gene lost 5 bases, with 17 bases spanning the gap. Germline loops: CDR1 SGHTA, CDR2 FQGTGA. The CDR3 runs 14 residues. The CDR3 region has the DNA TGTGCCAGCAGTTACGCGGGGATCCCTGACGAGCAGTACTTC. Protein product: CASSYAGIPDEQYF.

This clonotype showed up just a few times. This may come from a read error, since a much larger clone is one base off. This is likely a read error, given that the CDR3 carries no conserved phenylalanine or tryptophan at its end. V and J are TRBV27 and TRBJ2-7; D is perhaps TRBD2 (6 bases). The CDR3 covers 16 residues. The V gene lost 6 bases and the J gene lost 0 bases, with 18 bases spanning the gap. The germline V gene has CDR1 MNHEY and CDR2 SMNVEV (reference sequence). The CDR3 DNA is TGTGCCAGCAGGGGGGGAAGCGGGTCAAGCTCCTACGAGCAGTACTAC. This encodes CASRGGSGSSSYEQYY.

The rearrangement uses TRBV30 and TRBJ2-7; D perhaps matches TRBD1 (7 bases). The germline V and J ends were trimmed by 3 bases and 4 bases, with 16 bases remaining between them. The length of the CDR3 is 14 residues. Germline V lookup: CDR1 GTSNPN, CDR2 SVGIG (reference sequence). CDR3 protein: CAWRRWRDSYEQYF. In DNA form, the CDR3 reads TGTGCCTGGAGGAGGTGGCGGGACAGTTACGAGCAGTACTTC.

This clonotype came up many times. One end of the junction varies from germline; a read error may be responsible. The J gene is TRBJ2-5, the V gene TRBV20-1; perhaps D is TRBD1 or TRBD2 (5 bases each). The CDR3 is 11 residues long. Germline CDR1 reads DFQATT; CDR2 reads SNEGSKA (reference sequence). CDR3 sequence (DNA): TGCAGTGCAGGGACCCAAGGGACCCAGTACTTC. Its translation is CSAGTQGTQYF.

About this clonotype: The CDR3 ends on some other residue instead of the conserved phenylalanine or tryptophan, so this is likely a read error. Because the CDR3's place on the DNA is in doubt, the DNA is left out and the CDR3 is given as listed by TCRdb. This chain uses TRBV6-1 with TRBJ1-1; TRBD1 is the table's D call, not checked against the DNA. Termini included, the CDR3 measures 13 amino acids. From germline, CDR1 is MNHNS and CDR2 SASEGT. The CDR3 protein is CATGVQGDTEACL.

This clonotype was seen a single time. V usage is TRBV5-1 and J usage is TRBJ1-1, with TRBD1 matching 8 bases. The CDR3 is 16 amino acids. The junction had 4 bases not matched to a gene; V was cut back by 0 bases and J by 0 bases. Germline V lookup: CDR1 SGHRS, CDR2 YFSETQ. Here the CDR3 DNA reads TGCGCCAGCAGCTTGGCCGGACAGGGCCTGAACACTGAAGCTTTCTTT. The encoded protein is CASSLAGQGLNTEAFF. The variable domain in full, with the rest retrieved from reference TRBV5-1 and TRBJ1-1, is KAGVTQTPRYLIKTRGQQVTLSCSPISGHRSVSWYQQTPGQGLQFLFEYFSETQRNKGNFPGRFSGRQFSNSRSEMNVSTLELGDSALYLCASSLAGQGLNTEAFFGQGTRLTVV.

There are many counts of this clonotype. The chain has TRBV6-1 and TRBJ1-1; no reliable D call. Germline CDR1 MNHNS, CDR2 SASEGT. With 8 bases removed from V and 4 bases from J, the gap between germline ends came to 17 bases. The CDR3 has 14 residues. The CDR3 region has the DNA TGTGCCAGCCTTTTTAATGGTTTGGGCACTGAAGCTTTCTTT. Amino acid sequence: CASLFNGLGTEAFF.

This chain joins TRBV6-1 and TRBJ1-6; a possible D gene is TRBD1 (6 bases). This CDR3 is 15 amino acids long. V lost 3 bases, J lost 10 bases, and 16 bases lay in between. Germline V gene sequence: CDR1 MNHNS, CDR2 SASEGT. The CDR3 DNA is TGTGCCAGCAGTGAGGGGTCGGGGGGCGGATCACCCCTCCACTTT. This translates into CASSEGSGGGSPLHF.

This clonotype was counted only a few times. A much larger clone is a single base away; this may be a read error. V and J are TRBV6-1 and TRBJ2-7; 9 bases are a match to TRBD1. CDR3 length: 14 amino acids. Germline V lookup: CDR1 MNHNS, CDR2 SASEGT. V was clipped by 7 bases and J by 3 bases; unmatched bases: 7. This chain's CDR3 is CASTPGTGNYEQYF. The CDR3 DNA reads TGTGCCAGCACCCCCGGGACAGGGAACTACGAGCAGTACTTC.

This clonotype showed up just a few times. The chain combines TRBV6-4 with TRBJ2-2, with D possibly TRBD2 on 5 matching bases. The CDR3 is made up of 19 amino acids. Germline CDR1 reads MRHNA; CDR2 reads SNTAGT. The V end lost 2 bases, the J end lost 0 bases, and 19 bases lay between the germline ends. Here the CDR3 reads CASSDPDRGILPNTGELFF. The CDR3 nucleotides read TGTGCCAGCAGTGACCCAGACCGAGGGATCCTTCCGAACACCGGGGAGCTGTTTTTT.

The rearrangement links TRBV7-2 to TRBJ1-2, with 7 nucleotides matching TRBD1. The CDR3 loop spans 15 amino acids. V lost 5 bases and J lost 0; bases outside the gene matches: 6. CDR1 and CDR2 from the germline V gene are SGHTA and FQGNSA. The CDR3 DNA reads TGTGCCAGCAGCCCTGGGGGACAGTCTAACTATGGCTACACCTTC. It yields the protein CASSPGGQSNYGYTF.

At least ten counts were recorded for this clonotype. V gene TRBV6-1 combines with J gene TRBJ1-1; D uncertain. This CDR3 spans 13 amino acids. Per the germline V gene, CDR1 is MNHNS and CDR2 is SASEGT. The germline V and J ends were trimmed by 5 bases and 10 bases, with 17 bases remaining between them. The CDR3 is CASSPQAGSGAFF. CDR3 coding DNA: TGTGCCAGCAGTCCGCAAGCGGGCAGTGGAGCTTTCTTT.

This clonotype was seen ten or more times. This chain uses TRBV5-1 with TRBJ2-7, with D perhaps assigned TRBD1 or TRBD2 (6 bases each). V lost 4 bases, J lost 3 bases, and 26 bases lay in between. The CDR3 spans 18 residues. Germline CDR1 reads SGHRS; CDR2 reads YFSETQ. CDR3 residues: CASSARSGGRFDNYEQYF. DNA for the CDR3: TGCGCCAGCAGCGCTCGTTCCGGGGGCCGATTCGATAACTACGAGCAGTACTTC.

Concerning this clonotype itself: A read error may explain this, as a much larger clone is one base away. V gene TRBV28 combines with J gene TRBJ1-6; weak D call: TRBD1 (6 bases). Germline-derived CDR1 and CDR2 are MDHEN and SYDVKM. The CDR3 extends over 16 amino acids. For the CDR3, the DNA is TGTGCCAGCCGTTTGTCCACAGGGCTCTATAATTCACCCCTCCACTTT. Encoded protein: CASRLSTGLYNSPLHF.